Presented here are 17 T cell receptor beta chains from one specimen sequenced in a study of a mutant IDH1 vaccine in newly diagnosed glioma. Time point defined: week 11, during vaccination. Vaccination comprised doses that each held 300 ug of mutant IDH1 20-mer peptide, plus topical imiquimod. Profiling relied on immunoSEQ multiplex PCR, and the TCRdb table lists in-frame clones only, not all of them. Counted here are fewer than 35,000 clones, nearly 90% occurring once; the ten biggest clones make up around 20%. Their target antigens are unknown. The sequencing used PBMCs, collected from a glioma patient whose treatment included an IDH1 peptide vaccine. These receptors came from a man between 18 and 35 years old with glioma.

The rearrangement joins TRBV30 to TRBJ2-1; D not resolved. V gave up 0 bases and J gave up 10 bases, with 10 bases separating them. The CDR3 has 12 amino acids. Per the germline V gene, CDR1 is GTSNPN and CDR2 is SVGIG (reference sequence). CDR3 bases: TGTGCCTGGAGTGTTACACAGCTCGAGCAGTTCTTC. Its translation: CAWSVTQLEQFF.

This clone came up once. In DNA form, the CDR3 reads TGTGCCAGCAGACCATCCCGGGACGTCTTCTACACCTTC. The encoded protein is CASRPSRDVFYTF. The chain links TRBV6-5 to TRBJ1-2, with D maybe TRBD1 (5 bases). CDR3 length: 13 residues. V lost 6 bases and J lost 10, with 18 bases in between. Germline V gene lookup returns CDR1 MNHEY and CDR2 SVGAGI.

The chain couples TRBV2 to TRBJ2-3, with a possible D match to TRBD2 (5 bases). CDR3 length: 13 amino acids. The V gene lost 7 bases and the J gene lost 6 bases, with 14 bases spanning the gap. The V gene's germline CDR1 is SNHLY and CDR2 FYNNEI. CDR3 sequence (DNA): TGTGCCAGCAACTTGGGAGAGGGTGATACGCAGTATTTT. It translates to CASNLGEGDTQYF.

The gene calls are TRBV7-8 and TRBJ2-5, with a tentative D call TRBD2 (5 bases). The germline CDR1 and CDR2 sequences are SGHVS and FQNEAQ. Trimming removed 5 bases from V and 5 bases from J, with 24 bases in between. The CDR3 length is 17 residues. Here the CDR3 DNA reads TGTGCCAGCAGCCTATCTTCCTCGAGGGCCCTAGCCGAGACCCAGTACTTC. Its translation: CASSLSSSRALAETQYF.

The gene calls are TRBV27 and TRBJ1-5; tentatively, D is TRBD1 (5 bases). This CDR3 has 15 residues. Germline assignment: CDR1 MNHEY and CDR2 SMNVEV (reference sequence). The V gene lost 2 bases and the J gene lost 2 bases, with 10 bases spanning the gap. For the CDR3, the DNA is TGTGCCAGCAGTTTAGTCGGGGCGGGCAATCAGCCCCAGCATTTT. Translation: CASSLVGAGNQPQHF.

This sequence joins TRBV6-1 and TRBJ2-5; 7 nucleotides match TRBD2. With 6 bases clipped from V and 5 bases from J, the junction kept 9 bases outside the gene matches. The germline gives CDR1 MNHNS, CDR2 SASEGT. The CDR3 contains 14 residues. CDR3 DNA: TGTGCCAGCAGGAAGCAGCGGGAAAGTGAGACCCAGTACTTC. Translating gives CASRKQRESETQYF.

The chain uses TRBV5-1 and TRBJ1-1; weak D call: TRBD1 (5 bases). Germline CDR1 SGHRS, CDR2 YFSETQ. V was cut by 1 base and J by 1 base, with 8 bases left in between. This CDR3 is built from 14 residues. CDR3 residues: CASSLQGPNTEAFF. DNA for the CDR3: TGCGCCAGCAGCTTGCAGGGCCCGAACACTGAAGCTTTCTTT.

The chain employs TRBV6-5 and TRBJ2-7; 7 nucleotides agree with TRBD2. The germline CDR1 and CDR2 sequences are MNHEY and SVGAGI. The V gene end was trimmed by 0 bases and the J gene end by 3 bases; junction bases not matched to a gene: 8. The CDR3 runs 16 residues. CDR3 sequence (DNA): TGTGCCAGCAGTTACTCGGCGGGAGTCCCAGGCTACGAGCAGTACTTC. It is translated as CASSYSAGVPGYEQYF.

J is TRBJ1-6 and V is TRBV2, with D maybe TRBD1 (6 bases). The CDR3 contains 18 residues. V dropped 1 base and J dropped 0 bases, with 13 bases sitting between them. In germline, CDR1 is SNHLY, CDR2 FYNNEI. This CDR3 reads CASSEGRGGGSYNSPLHF. The CDR3 bases are TGTGCCAGCAGTGAAGGCAGGGGTGGTGGCTCCTATAATTCACCCCTCCACTTT.

By its share, this clone is medium-sized. The V call is TRBV18, the J call TRBJ1-1; 9 bases agree with TRBD1. This CDR3 spans 15 amino acids. Germline CDR1 reads KGHSH; CDR2 reads LQKENI. Trimming took 3 bases from V and 6 from J; bases not matched to a gene: 8. The DNA for the CDR3 is TGTGCCAGCTCACCGGGACAGGGTGTGAGGGCTGAAGCTTTCTTT. Residues: CASSPGQGVRAEAFF.

The chain uses TRBV7-9 and TRBJ1-4, with 9 bases fitting TRBD1. Germline V gene sequence: CDR1 SEHNR, CDR2 FQNEAQ (reference sequence). The CDR3 length is 17 residues. V dropped 5 bases and J dropped 4; count of bases not matched to a gene: 11. The CDR3: CASSPRVRDRDNEKLFF. The CDR3 nucleotides are TGTGCCAGCAGCCCACGGGTCCGGGACAGGGATAATGAAAAACTGTTTTTT. Filled out from reference TRBV7-9 and TRBJ1-4, the complete variable domain reads DTGVSQNPRHKITKRGQNVTFRCDPISEHNRLYWYRQTLGQGPEFLTYFQNEAQLEKSRLLSDRFSAERPKGSFSTLEIQRTEQGDSAMYLCASSPRVRDRDNEKLFFGSGTQLSVL.

This chain joins TRBV2 and TRBJ2-7, with D unclear. Germline CDR1 is SNHLY and CDR2 is FYNNEI. The V and J ends lost 5 bases and 2 bases respectively, with 13 bases between them. The CDR3 sequence is 14 residues long. The CDR3 region is CASSLSETTYEQYF. The CDR3, as DNA: TGTGCCAGCAGTTTGTCCGAAACTACCTACGAGCAGTACTTC.

The CDR3 reads CASSLAGSGEQYF. CDR3 nucleotide sequence: TGTGCCAGCAGTTTAGCGGGATCAGGCGAGCAGTACTTC. J is TRBJ2-7 and V is TRBV28, with D possibly matching TRBD2 (6 bases). The germline V and J ends were trimmed by 2 bases and 6 bases, with 11 bases remaining between them. This CDR3 comprises 13 residues. CDR1 is MDHEN and CDR2 is SYDVKM in the germline V gene.

V gene TRBV6-5 combines with J gene TRBJ2-7, with D perhaps matching TRBD1 or TRBD2 (5 bases each). Germline V gives CDR1 MNHEY, CDR2 SVGAGI. This CDR3 comprises 15 residues. V was clipped by 5 bases and J by 0 bases, with 14 bases between them. The CDR3 protein is CASSLGTHSSYEQYF. DNA of the CDR3: TGTGCCAGCAGTCTCGGGACCCACAGCTCCTACGAGCAGTACTTC.

CDR3 in amino acids: CASSRKINGDTEAFF. In DNA, the CDR3 is TGCGCCAGCAGCCGAAAAATCAACGGGGACACTGAAGCTTTCTTT. The chain recombines TRBV4-1 with TRBJ1-1; no definite D call. Germline CDR1 and CDR2: MGHRA and YSYEKL. With 4 bases removed from V and 3 bases from J, the gap between germline ends came to 15 bases. The CDR3 covers 15 residues.

This chain connects TRBV27 to TRBJ1-6; weak D call: TRBD1 (5 bases). Germline lookup yields CDR1 MNHEY and CDR2 SMNVEV (reference sequence). V was trimmed by 5 bases and J by 10 bases, leaving 15 bases between them. CDR3 length: 14 residues. The CDR3, as DNA: TGTGCCAGCAGTCCTACAGGTCTACACTCACCCCTCCACTTT. Protein product: CASSPTGLHSPLHF.

This chain joins TRBV4-1 and TRBJ2-1; D ambiguous. In germline, CDR1 is MGHRA, CDR2 YSYEKL. The CDR3 spans 14 residues. V dropped 1 base and J dropped 8 bases, with 12 bases sitting between them. Written as DNA, the CDR3 is TGCGCCAGCAGCCAAGGCAGCAGCTTTGATGAGCAGTTCTTC. Translation: CASSQGSSFDEQFF.